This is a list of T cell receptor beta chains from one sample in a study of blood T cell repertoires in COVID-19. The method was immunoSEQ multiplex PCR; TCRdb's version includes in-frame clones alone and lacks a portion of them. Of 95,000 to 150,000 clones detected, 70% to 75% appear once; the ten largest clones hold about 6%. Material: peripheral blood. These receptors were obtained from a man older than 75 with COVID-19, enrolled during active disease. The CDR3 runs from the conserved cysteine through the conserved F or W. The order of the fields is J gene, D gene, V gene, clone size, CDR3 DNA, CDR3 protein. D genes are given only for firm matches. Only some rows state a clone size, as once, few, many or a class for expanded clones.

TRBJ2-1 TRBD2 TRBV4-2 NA TGTGCCAGCAGCCCCACCCCGACTAGCGGGAGGAATGAGCAGTTCTTC CASSPTPTSGRNEQFF
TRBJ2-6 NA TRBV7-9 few TGTGCCAGCAGCTTTGGTTGGCGGGCTACGGGCAACGTCCTGACTTTC CASSFGWRATGNVLTF
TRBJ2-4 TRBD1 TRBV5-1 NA TGCGCCAGCAATCCGACAGGGGGCAGAAACATTCAGTACTTC CASNPTGGRNIQYF
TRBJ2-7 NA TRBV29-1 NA TGCAGCGTGAGGACAGATGGCTCCTACGAGCAGTACTTC CSVRTDGSYEQYF
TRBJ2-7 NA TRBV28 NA TGTGCCAGCCTGAGGCCAGGGTTACACGAGCAGTACTTC CASLRPGLHEQYF
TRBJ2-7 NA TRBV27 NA TGTGCCAGCAGTCCAGGAGCGGCGGCCGAGCAGTACTTC CASSPGAAAEQYF
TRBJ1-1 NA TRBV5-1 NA TGCGCCAGCAGCTTTAATGAGTTAGGGGCTGAAGCTTTCTTT CASSFNELGAEAFF
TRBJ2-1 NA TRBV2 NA TGTGCCAGCACCACGGGGGGCCGGTACAATGAGCAGTTCTTC CASTTGGRYNEQFF
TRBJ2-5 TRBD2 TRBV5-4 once TGTGCCAGCAGCCCGGGACTAGCGGATCAAGAGACCCAGTACTTC CASSPGLADQETQYF
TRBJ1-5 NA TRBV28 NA TGTGCCATCACACAGGGATCCAATCAGCCCCAGCATTTT CAITQGSNQPQHF
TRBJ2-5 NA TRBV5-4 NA TGTGCCAGCAGCCCACACGGGAGTAGGGAGACCCAGTACTTC CASSPHGSRETQYF
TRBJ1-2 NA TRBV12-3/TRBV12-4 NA TGTGCCAGCAGTTTAGTACAGGTCAATGGCTACACCTTC CASSLVQVNGYTF
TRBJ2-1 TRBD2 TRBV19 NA TGTGCCAGTAGTATAAGGATAGCGGGAGGATTTGAGCAGTTCTTC CASSIRIAGGFEQFF
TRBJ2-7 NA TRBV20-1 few TGCAGTGTAGCAGGACTCTACGAGCAGTACTTC CSVAGLYEQYF
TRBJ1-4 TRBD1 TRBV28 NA TGTGCCAGCAGTTCAGGACAGGGTAATGAAAAACTGTTTTTT CASSSGQGNEKLFF
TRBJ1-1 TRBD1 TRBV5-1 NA TGCGCCAGCTCGATGCAGGGGGCCGGAACTGAAGCTTTCTTT CASSMQGAGTEAFF
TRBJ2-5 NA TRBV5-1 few TGCGCCAGCAGCCCGGGGACTTTTCGGGAGACCCAGTACTTC CASSPGTFRETQYF
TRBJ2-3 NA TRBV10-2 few TGCGCCAGCAGTGAGCTAGGCAGCCCCACAGATACGCAGTATTTT CASSELGSPTDTQYF
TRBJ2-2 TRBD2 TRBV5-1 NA TGCGCCAGCAGCTATAGCGGGGGGAACGCCGGGGAGCTGTTTTTT CASSYSGGNAGELFF
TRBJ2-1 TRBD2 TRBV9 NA TGTGCCAGCAGCCTCCCGGGACTAGCGGGAGGGCCGGACTACAATGAGCAGTTCTTC CASSLPGLAGGPDYNEQFF
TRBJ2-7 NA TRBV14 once TGTGCCAGCAGCCAGGAGCAGGGGTTCACCTACGAGCAGTACTTC CASSQEQGFTYEQYF
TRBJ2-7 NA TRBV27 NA TGTGCCAGCAGTTTATTCGGCGGGCAAACCTACGAGCAGTACTTC CASSLFGGQTYEQYF
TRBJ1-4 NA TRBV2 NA TGTGCCAGCAGAATCCAACACCGTGCAACTAATGAAAAACTGTTTTTT CASRIQHRATNEKLFF
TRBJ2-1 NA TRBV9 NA TGTGCCAGCACCCAGTACCTCGGGGGTGAGCAGTTCTTC CASTQYLGGEQFF
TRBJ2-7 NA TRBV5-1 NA TGCGCCAGCAGCTTGGCTCTAGTAAGTAACGGCGAGCAGTACTTC CASSLALVSNGEQYF
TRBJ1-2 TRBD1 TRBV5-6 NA TGTGCCAGCAGCTTGGAGTGGACAGGGGGAGGTGACTATGGCTACACCTTC CASSLEWTGGGDYGYTF
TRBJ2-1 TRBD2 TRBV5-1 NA TGCGCCAGCGGACTAGCGGGATTGAATGAGCAGTTCTTC CASGLAGLNEQFF
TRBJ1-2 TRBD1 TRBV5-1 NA TGCGCCAGCAGCTTGGGGGCCGGGACAGTTAACTATGGCTACACCTTC CASSLGAGTVNYGYTF
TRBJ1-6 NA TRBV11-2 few TGTGCCAGCAGCTTAGGGCCGAATTCACCCCTCCACTTT CASSLGPNSPLHF
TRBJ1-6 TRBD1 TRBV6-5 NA TGTGCCAGCAGTTACAGCGGGACAGGGAGCTCACCCCTCCACTTT CASSYSGTGSSPLHF
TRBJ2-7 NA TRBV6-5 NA TGTGCCAGCAGTCCAAATTACGAGCAGTACTTC CASSPNYEQYF
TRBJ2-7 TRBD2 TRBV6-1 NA TGTGCCAGCAGTGCCCAAACCGGGACTAGCGGTGTAGGGCAGTACTTC CASSAQTGTSGVGQYF
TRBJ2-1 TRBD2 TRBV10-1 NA TGCGCCAGCAGTGATCGACTAGCGGGGTACCACAATGAGCAGTTCTTC CASSDRLAGYHNEQFF
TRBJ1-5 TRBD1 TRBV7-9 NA TGTGCCAGCAGCCGGACAGGGGAGAATCAGCCCCAGCATTTT CASSRTGENQPQHF
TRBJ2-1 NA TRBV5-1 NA TGCGCCAGCAGCTTGTTTCCCGGGATCGCGTACAATGAGCAGTTCTTC CASSLFPGIAYNEQFF
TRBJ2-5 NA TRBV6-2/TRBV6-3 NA TGTGCCAGCAGACCTGTAGCGGACCAAGAGACCCAGTACTTC CASRPVADQETQYF
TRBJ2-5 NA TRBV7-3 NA TGTGCCAGCAGCTTAAGCCCCAGGACTCAAGGTCAAGAGACCCAGTACTTC CASSLSPRTQGQETQYF
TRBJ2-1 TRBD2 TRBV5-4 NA TGTGCCAGCAGCGGAGGGACTAGCGGGAGGGCCAAGTTCTTC CASSGGTSGRAKFF
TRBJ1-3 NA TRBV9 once TGTGCCAGCAGCGATAGAACAGGGTACGGAAACACCATATATTTT CASSDRTGYGNTIYF
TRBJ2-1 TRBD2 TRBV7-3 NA TGTGCCAGCAGCTTTGGACTAGCGGGAGCCTACAATGAGCAGTTCTTC CASSFGLAGAYNEQFF
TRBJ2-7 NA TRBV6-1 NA TGTGCCAGCAGTGACGGTGGGCAGGGTGGCTCCTACGAGCAGTACTTC CASSDGGQGGSYEQYF
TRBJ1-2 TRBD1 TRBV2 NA TGTGCCAGCAATTCGGACAGGGGGGCTAACTATGGCTACACCTTC CASNSDRGANYGYTF
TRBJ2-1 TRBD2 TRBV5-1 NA TGCGCCAGCAGCTTGGGAGCGGGAGGTGCGAATGAGCAGTTCTTC CASSLGAGGANEQFF
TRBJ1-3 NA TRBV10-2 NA TGCGCCAGCAGTGGGGCAGGGGTCTCTGGAAACACCATATATTTT CASSGAGVSGNTIYF
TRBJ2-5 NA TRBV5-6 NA TGTGCCAGCAGCTTGAGGTGGGAGGTCCCCCAAGAGACCCAGTACTTC CASSLRWEVPQETQYF
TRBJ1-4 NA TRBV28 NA TGTGCCAGCAGTTTAGAGGAGGGGATTCGAGAAAAACTGTTTTTT CASSLEEGIREKLFF
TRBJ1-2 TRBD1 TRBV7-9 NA TGTGCCAGCAGCTTTAACCGGGACAGGGAAGGTCTTGGCTACACCTTC CASSFNRDREGLGYTF
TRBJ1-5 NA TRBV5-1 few TGCGCCAGCAGTATCTCCGGGGATAGCAATCAGCCCCAGCATTTT CASSISGDSNQPQHF
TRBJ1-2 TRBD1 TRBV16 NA TGTGCCAGCAGCCAGTCCATGGACAGGGGGCGAGACTATGGCTACACCTTC CASSQSMDRGRDYGYTF
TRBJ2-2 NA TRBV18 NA TGTGCCAGCTCTCTTCGCAGGGGAGATACCGGGGAGCTGTTTTTT CASSLRRGDTGELFF
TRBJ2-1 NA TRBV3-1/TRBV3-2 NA TGTGCCAGCAGCCAAGTCGCAGGGAAAAACCCTGCAGATGAGCAGTTCTTC CASSQVAGKNPADEQFF
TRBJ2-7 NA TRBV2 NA TGTGCCAGCAGTGAAGAAAGTGGAGGCTACGAGCAGTACTTC CASSEESGGYEQYF
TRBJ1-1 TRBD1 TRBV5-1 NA TGCGCCAGCAGCTTCTCGGGACAGGGCTTCACTGAAGCTTTCTTT CASSFSGQGFTEAFF